This T cell receptor (beta chain) was recovered during a study of shared clonotypes between healthy human individuals. Overall study results and limits: Approximately 4.5% was the fraction of naive CD4 clonotypes found shared across a few donors. Generally, naive subsets came out with larger estimated richness than memory subsets. Rarefaction exposed incomplete sorted-subset sequencing despite large depth.

Turning to this clone: Its matching antigen is unknown.

There are 13 residues in the CDR3. Germline CDR1 MNHNS, CDR2 SASEGT. The germline V and J ends were trimmed by 5 bases and 7 bases, with 14 bases remaining between them. Assay: immunoSEQ multiplex PCR; the TCRdb copy retains only in-frame clones and omits some. The table lists 2.5 million or so clones, about 92% of them singletons, with around 0.15% in the top ten. The source material was naive CD4+ T cells sorted from blood. Subset given: CD45RA+ positively selected. The chain has TRBV6-1 and TRBJ1-2; the D gene is possibly TRBD1 (5 bases). This TCR derives from a man younger than 35 in good health. The CDR3 DNA follows: TGTGCCAGCAGTTCTCAGGGAAAAGGTGGCTACACCTTC. Encoded protein: CASSSQGKGGYTF.